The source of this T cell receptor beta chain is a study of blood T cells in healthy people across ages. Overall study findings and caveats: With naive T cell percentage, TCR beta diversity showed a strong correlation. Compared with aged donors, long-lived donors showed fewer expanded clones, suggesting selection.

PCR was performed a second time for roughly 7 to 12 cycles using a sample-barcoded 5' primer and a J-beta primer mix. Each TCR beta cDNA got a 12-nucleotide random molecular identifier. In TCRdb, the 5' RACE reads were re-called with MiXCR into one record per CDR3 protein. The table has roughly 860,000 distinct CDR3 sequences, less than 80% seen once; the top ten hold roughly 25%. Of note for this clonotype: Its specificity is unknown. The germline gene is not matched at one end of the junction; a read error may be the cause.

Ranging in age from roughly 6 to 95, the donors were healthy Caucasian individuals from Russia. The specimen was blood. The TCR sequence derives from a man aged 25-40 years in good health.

The DNA of the CDR3 is TGTGCCAACAGTTTACTTACTGGGAGCTCCTACAATGAGCAGTTCTTC. Its protein is CANSLLTGSSYNEQFF. The chain links TRBV28 to TRBJ2-1; TRBD2 is a possible D gene (5 bases). Germline V gives CDR1 MDHEN, CDR2 SYDVKM. The CDR3 consists of 16 residues.